Presented here are 18 T cell receptor beta chains from one specimen sequenced in a study of blood T cell repertoires in COVID-19. TCRdb's copy holds only in-frame clones and misses some; the assay was immunoSEQ multiplex PCR. The sample has some 85,000 clones; approximately 80% are singletons. What was sequenced was peripheral blood. Every receptor here comes from a woman of 80 years or more with acute or convalescent COVID-19.

V gene TRBV10-1 combines with J gene TRBJ2-2, with 8 positions matching TRBD2. J lost 7 bases, V lost 4 bases, and 8 bases had no gene match. Germline-derived CDR1 and CDR2 are WNHNN and SYGVQD (reference sequence). This CDR3 is built from 15 residues. The CDR3 is CASSVDGGAVGELFF. CDR3 nucleotides: TGCGCCAGCAGTGTGGACGGGGGGGCTGTCGGGGAGCTGTTTTTT.

Only one count was recorded for this clone. The CDR3 protein is CASSPWDRGNTEAFF. In nucleotides, the CDR3 is TGTGCCAGCAGCCCTTGGGACAGGGGGAACACTGAAGCTTTCTTT. The rearrangement links TRBV11-1 to TRBJ1-1; 10 bases are a match to TRBD1. Germline assignment: CDR1 SGHAT and CDR2 FQDESV (reference sequence). The length of the CDR3 is 15 residues. J was trimmed by 1 base and V by 5 bases; bases with no gene match: 4.

V and J are TRBV7-2 and TRBJ1-1; TRBD1 is a possible D gene (6 bases). This CDR3 has 16 amino acids. Germline CDR1 reads SGHTA; CDR2 reads FQGNSA. V lost 6 bases and J 0 bases, leaving 17 bases between the germline ends. The CDR3 DNA sequence: TGTGCCAGCAGGATACGTGGGGGCGCGATGAACACTGAAGCTTTCTTT. Protein: CASRIRGGAMNTEAFF.

This chain joins TRBV2 and TRBJ1-2; D is undetermined. CDR1 and CDR2 from the germline V gene are SNHLY and FYNNEI. The V end lost 9 bases, the J end lost 2 bases, and 10 bases lay between the germline ends. The CDR3 sequence is 12 residues long. This CDR3 reads CASTPGNYGYTF. The DNA of the CDR3 is TGTGCCAGTACCCCCGGGAACTATGGCTACACCTTC.

V usage is TRBV24-1 and J usage is TRBJ2-3; 14 bases align to TRBD2. Trimming cost V 5 bases and J 7 bases; bases outside gene matches: 7. Germline CDR1 and CDR2: KGHDR and SFDVKD. The CDR3 sequence is 16 residues long. CDR3 residues: CATSAGTSGRGHTQYF. The CDR3 DNA reads as TGTGCCACCAGTGCCGGGACTAGCGGGAGAGGTCATACGCAGTATTTT.

This clone was observed a few times. J is TRBJ1-2 and V is TRBV19; 8 nucleotides align to TRBD1. Trimming removed 2 bases from V and 3 bases from J; junction bases left unmatched: 5. The germline CDR1 and CDR2 sequences are LNHDA and SQIVND (reference sequence). This CDR3 spans 15 amino acids. As DNA, the CDR3 is TGTGCCAGTAGTATACGGGACAGGAGGGACTATGGCTACACCTTC. Its protein is CASSIRDRRDYGYTF.

The chain uses TRBV2 and TRBJ1-2; D not certain. Deletions cut 6 bases from V and 4 bases from J, with 21 bases between. The CDR3 covers 16 residues. CDR1 and CDR2 (germline): SNHLY, FYNNEI. Here the CDR3 DNA reads TGTGCCAGCAGGGAACGAGGTGGCATGGCCGTCTATGGCTACACCTTC. Translation: CASRERGGMAVYGYTF. The full variable domain, completed using reference TRBV2 and TRBJ1-2, is EPEVTQTPSHQVTQMGQEVILRCVPISNHLYFYWYRQILGQKVEFLVSFYNNEISEKSEIFDDQFSVERPDGSNFTLKIRSTKLEDSAMYFCASRERGGMAVYGYTFGSGTRLTVV.

The chain couples TRBV30 to TRBJ1-6; D might be TRBD1 (6 bases). Germline V gives CDR1 GTSNPN, CDR2 SVGIG (reference sequence). V lost 2 bases and J lost 6, with 11 bases in between. The CDR3 is made up of 14 amino acids. CDR3 sequence reads: CAWSWDTTNSPLHF. As DNA, the CDR3 is TGTGCCTGGAGTTGGGACACTACTAATTCACCCCTCCACTTT.

This chain links TRBV9 with TRBJ1-2; 7 nucleotides match TRBD1. Germline V CDR1 and CDR2: SGDLS, YYNGEE. There are 17 residues in the CDR3. Unmatched junction bases numbered 12, after V lost 0 bases and J lost 4 bases. The CDR3 bases are TGTGCCAGCAGCGTAGGCCTCACAGGGGTGAATAGCTATGGCTACACCTTC. It translates to CASSVGLTGVNSYGYTF.

The rearrangement joins TRBV7-9 to TRBJ2-7; a possible D gene is TRBD2 (5 bases). Per the germline V gene, CDR1 is SEHNR and CDR2 is FQNEAQ (reference sequence). The CDR3 extends over 13 amino acids. Trimming took off 5 bases at V and 3 bases at J, with 11 bases between the two ends. The CDR3 sequence is CASSPPAGYEQYF. The CDR3 DNA is TGTGCCAGCAGCCCCCCCGCGGGCTACGAGCAGTACTTC.

The genes are TRBV2 and TRBJ1-1; TRBD1 matches at 8 bases. Trimming cost V 6 bases and J 0 bases; bases outside gene matches: 6. This CDR3 has 15 amino acids. Germline CDR1 and CDR2: SNHLY and FYNNEI. CDR3 amino acids: CASRIQTGVNTEAFF. The DNA for the CDR3 is TGTGCCAGCAGGATCCAGACAGGGGTGAACACTGAAGCTTTCTTT.

V is TRBV7-2 and J is TRBJ2-1, with 8 bases aligning to TRBD1. The ends lost 3 bases at V and 4 bases at J; junction bases unmatched: 5. This CDR3 comprises 15 residues. CDR1 and CDR2 (germline): SGHTA, FQGNSA. The CDR3 spells CASSFTGTGYNEQFF. The CDR3 nucleotides are TGTGCCAGCAGCTTTACCGGGACAGGATACAATGAGCAGTTCTTC.

The rearrangement uses TRBV5-4 and TRBJ2-6, with TRBD1 identical over 7 bases. The CDR3 covers 18 residues. Trimming took 4 bases from V and 0 from J; bases not matched to a gene: 10. Germline CDR1 reads SGHNT; CDR2 reads YYREEE (reference sequence). The CDR3 spells CASSTGQVSSSGANVLTF. The CDR3 nucleotides are TGTGCCAGCAGCACCGGACAGGTCTCCTCCTCTGGGGCCAACGTCCTGACTTTC. Full variable domain (rest looked up from reference TRBV5-4 and TRBJ2-6): ETGVTQSPTHLIKTRGQQVTLRCSSQSGHNTVSWYQQALGQGPQFIFQYYREEENGRGNFPPRFSGLQFPNYSSELNVNALELDDSALYLCASSTGQVSSSGANVLTFGAGSRLTVL.

V is TRBV15 and J is TRBJ2-3; 8 positions match TRBD1. V was clipped by 5 bases and J by 2 bases; unmatched bases: 6. The CDR3 totals 15 residues. Germline loops: CDR1 LNHNV, CDR2 YYDKDF (reference sequence). CDR3 sequence: CATSPRTGPTDTQYF. The CDR3 DNA sequence: TGTGCCACCAGCCCCCGGACAGGGCCCACAGATACGCAGTATTTT.

The gene calls are TRBV9 and TRBJ2-5, with D perhaps TRBD2 (6 bases). Deletions cut 0 bases from V and 9 bases from J, with 15 bases between. From germline, CDR1 is SGDLS and CDR2 YYNGEE. The CDR3 covers 14 residues. The CDR3 nucleotides read TGTGCCAGCAGCGTAGGGGGAGGACCTCAAGCCCAGTACTTC. Translation: CASSVGGGPQAQYF.

V gene TRBV11-2 combines with J gene TRBJ1-5; D is unresolved. Germline-derived CDR1 and CDR2 are SGHAT and FQNNGV. The length of the CDR3 is 13 residues. The ends were cut back, 5 bases at V and 3 bases at J, with 8 bases in the middle. CDR3 in DNA: TGTGCCAGCAGCCGACTGATCAATCAGCCCCAGCATTTT. Its translation is CASSRLINQPQHF.

V is TRBV5-5 and J is TRBJ1-6; D is ambiguous. Germline V lookup: CDR1 SGHKS, CDR2 YYEKEE (reference sequence). V shed 4 bases and J shed 7 bases, with 21 bases lying between them. The CDR3 sequence is 17 residues long. The CDR3 protein is CASSPRPSRLVNSPLHF. DNA for the CDR3: TGTGCCAGCAGCCCACGACCGTCTAGGCTGGTGAATTCACCCCTCCACTTT.

V usage is TRBV20-1 and J usage is TRBJ1-2; D is perhaps TRBD1 (5 bases). Germline loops: CDR1 DFQATT, CDR2 SNEGSKA (reference sequence). Trimming left V 3 bases short and J 2 bases short, with 13 bases between. The CDR3 extends over 14 amino acids. Written as DNA, the CDR3 is TGCAGTGCTAGTCTGGAGGGACTAAACTATGGCTACACCTTC. This sequence encodes CSASLEGLNYGYTF.